This TCR beta chain originates from a study of CD8 T cells in ankylosing spondylitis. The CDR3 consists of 16 residues. The germline V and J ends were trimmed by 1 base and 3 bases, with 12 bases remaining between them. Germline V lookup: CDR1 LGHNA, CDR2 YNFKEQ. MiXCR, run by TCRdb on the 5' RACE reads, gives a single entry per CDR3 protein. The sample yields approximately 140,000 distinct CDR3 sequences, 40% to 50% seen once. This chain joins TRBV4-2 and TRBJ2-2; a weak D match, TRBD1 (5 bases). The clonotype originates from a male donor with ankylosing spondylitis. The source material was synovial fluid, either unsorted or a sorted T cell fraction (not recorded which). CDR3 protein: CASSQGSRAHTGELFF. The CDR3 DNA sequence: TGTGCCAGCAGCCAAGGATCCAGGGCCCACACCGGGGAGCTGTTTTTT.